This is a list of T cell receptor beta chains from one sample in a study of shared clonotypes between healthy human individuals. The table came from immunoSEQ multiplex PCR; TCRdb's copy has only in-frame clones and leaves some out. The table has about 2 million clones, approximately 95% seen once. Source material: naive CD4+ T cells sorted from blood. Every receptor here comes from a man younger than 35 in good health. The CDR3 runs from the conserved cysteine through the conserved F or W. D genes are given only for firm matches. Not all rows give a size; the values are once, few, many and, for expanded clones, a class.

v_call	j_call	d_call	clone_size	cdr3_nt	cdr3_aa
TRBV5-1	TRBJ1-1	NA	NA	TGCGCCAGCAATATGGGAAATACTGAAGCTTTCTTT	CASNMGNTEAFF
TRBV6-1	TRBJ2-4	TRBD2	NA	TGTGCCAGCAGGGGGACTAGCGGGACCAAAAACATTCAGTACTTC	CASRGTSGTKNIQYF
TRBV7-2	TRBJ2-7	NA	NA	TGTGCCAGCAGCTCCACAGGAACCTACGAGCAGTACTTC	CASSSTGTYEQYF
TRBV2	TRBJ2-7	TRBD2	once	TGTGCCAGCAGTGCCCGCGGGTCTAGCGGGAGCTCCTACGAGCAGTACTTC	CASSARGSSGSSYEQYF
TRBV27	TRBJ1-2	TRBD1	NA	TGTGCCAGCAGTTTAAAGGGACAGGGGATTTATGGCTACACCTTC	CASSLKGQGIYGYTF
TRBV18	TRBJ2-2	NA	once	TGTGCCAGCTCACCTATGGGGACGGTGAACACCGGGGAGCTGTTTTTT	CASSPMGTVNTGELFF
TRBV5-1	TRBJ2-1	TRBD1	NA	TGCGCCAGCAGCTCGGGACAGGGTTACAATGAGCAGTTCTTC	CASSSGQGYNEQFF
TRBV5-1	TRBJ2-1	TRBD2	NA	TGCGCCAGCAGCAGGCTAGCGGGGGCCGAGGGCTCCTACAATGAGCAGTTCTTC	CASSRLAGAEGSYNEQFF
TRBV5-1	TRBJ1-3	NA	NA	TGCGCCAGCAGCTTGGATCCAGGGAACTCTGGAAACACCATATATTTT	CASSLDPGNSGNTIYF
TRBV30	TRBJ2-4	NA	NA	TGTGCCTGGAGGGCGTTCAAAAACATTCAGTACTTC	CAWRAFKNIQYF
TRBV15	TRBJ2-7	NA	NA	TGTGCCACCAGCAGAGTCGGTAACGAGCAGTACTTC	CATSRVGNEQYF
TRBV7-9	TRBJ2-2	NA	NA	TGTGCCAGCAGCTTATGGAGGCCGACCCACACCGGGGAGCTGTTTTTT	CASSLWRPTHTGELFF
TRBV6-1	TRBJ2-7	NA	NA	TGTGCCAGCAGTGAACGGGGCGGGGCCTACGAGCAGTACTTC	CASSERGGAYEQYF
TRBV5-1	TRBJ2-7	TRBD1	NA	TGCGCCAGCAGCCTCAGGGGGCTGGGGGCCTACGAGCAGTACTTC	CASSLRGLGAYEQYF
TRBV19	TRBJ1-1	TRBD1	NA	TGTGCCAGTAGTATTGTTGGGACAGGGTTGAACACTGAAGCTTTCTTT	CASSIVGTGLNTEAFF
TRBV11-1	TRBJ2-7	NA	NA	TGTGCCAGCAGAGGACAAAATCGCGAGCAGTACTTC	CASRGQNREQYF
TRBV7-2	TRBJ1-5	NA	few	TGTGCCAGCAGCTTAGCAAGCAATCAGCCCCAGCATTTT	CASSLASNQPQHF
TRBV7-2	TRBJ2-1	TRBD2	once	TGTGCCAGCGGTCCCGGGACTACGAATGAGCAGTTCTTC	CASGPGTTNEQFF
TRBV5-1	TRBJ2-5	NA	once	TGCGCCAGCAGCTTGGTGGCCGACCAAGAGACCCAGTACTTC	CASSLVADQETQYF
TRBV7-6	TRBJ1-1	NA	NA	TGTGCCAGCAGCTCCCAGGGAACTGAAGCTTTCTTT	CASSSQGTEAFF
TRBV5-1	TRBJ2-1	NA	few	TGCGCCAGCAGCTTGGTGGGGGATACAATCGAGCAGTTCTTC	CASSLVGDTIEQFF
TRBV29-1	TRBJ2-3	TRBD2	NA	TGCAGCGTCCAGCGGGGGGGCACAGATACGCAGTATTTT	CSVQRGGTDTQYF
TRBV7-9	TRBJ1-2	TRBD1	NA	TGTGCCAGCAGTAAAAGCACCGGGACAGCTAACTATGGCTACACCTTC	CASSKSTGTANYGYTF
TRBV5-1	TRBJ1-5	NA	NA	TGCGCCAGCAGCCAAAGGGGAGGGCAGGCCTCAGGGGACAATCAGCCCCAGCATTTT	CASSQRGGQASGDNQPQHF
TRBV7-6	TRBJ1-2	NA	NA	TGTGCCAGCAGCTCCACGGGGGGCTATGGCTACACCTTC	CASSSTGGYGYTF
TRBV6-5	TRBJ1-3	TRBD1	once	TGTGCCAGCAGTACCGGACAGGGGCGGCACACCATATATTTT	CASSTGQGRHTIYF
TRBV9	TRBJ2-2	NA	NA	TGTGCCAGCAGCCCCGTGTCGGCCCGCACCGGGGAGCTGTTTTTT	CASSPVSARTGELFF
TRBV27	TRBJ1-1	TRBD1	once	TGTGCCAGCAGCCCACCGTTGACAGGGGGTATGCTGAACACTGAAGCTTTCTTT	CASSPPLTGGMLNTEAFF
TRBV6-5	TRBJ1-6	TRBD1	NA	TGTGCCAGCAGTAGGACAGGGGTACGTTCACCCCTCCACTTT	CASSRTGVRSPLHF
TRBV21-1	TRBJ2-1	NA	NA	TGTGCCAGCAGCGAGAGCTACAGGGGTAAACTGCAGTTCTTC	CASSESYRGKLQFF
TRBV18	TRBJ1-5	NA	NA	TGTGCCAGCTCACCCGCCCCCAATGGGCCCCAGCATTTT	CASSPAPNGPQHF
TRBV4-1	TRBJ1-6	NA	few	TGCGCCAGCAGCCCCGAGACAGCAGGGATGGGATCACCCCTCCACTTT	CASSPETAGMGSPLHF
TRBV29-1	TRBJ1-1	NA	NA	TGCAGCGCCGGTTGGGCGAACGCTGAAGCTTTCTTT	CSAGWANAEAFF
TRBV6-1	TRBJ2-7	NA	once	TGTGCCAGCAGGGCAGGAGGTTCCTACGAGCAGTACTTC	CASRAGGSYEQYF
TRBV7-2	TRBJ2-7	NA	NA	TGTGCCAGCAGCTCATCCGGGGCATCATACGAGCAGTACTTC	CASSSSGASYEQYF
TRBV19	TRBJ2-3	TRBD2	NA	TGTGCCAGTAGCCCATCCATTAGCGGGAGGGCCCTCAGCACAGATACGCAGTATTTT	CASSPSISGRALSTDTQYF
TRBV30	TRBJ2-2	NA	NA	TGTGCCTGGAGTTCCCTCCGCACCGGGGAGCTGTTTTTT	CAWSSLRTGELFF
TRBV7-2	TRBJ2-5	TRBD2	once	TGTGCCAGCAGCTTAGCTTCTTCCGCTAGCGGGATAAGGAGGGGGACCCAGTACTTC	CASSLASSASGIRRGTQYF
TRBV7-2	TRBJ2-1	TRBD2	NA	TGTGCCAGCAGGGGGACTAGCTCCTACAATGAGCAGTTCTTC	CASRGTSSYNEQFF
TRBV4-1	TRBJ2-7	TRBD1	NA	TGCGCCAGCAGCCACGTGTTGAAAGGACAGGGCGGAAAAACCTACGAGCAGTACTTC	CASSHVLKGQGGKTYEQYF
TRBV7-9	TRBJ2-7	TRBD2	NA	TGTGCCAGCAGCTTAGAAGCGGGAGGCGAGCAGTACTTC	CASSLEAGGEQYF
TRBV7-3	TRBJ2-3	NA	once	TGTGCCAGCAGCCGAACGGGGGGCACAGATACGCAGTATTTT	CASSRTGGTDTQYF
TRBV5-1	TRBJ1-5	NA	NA	TGCGCCAGCAGCTTGGAGGCAGGGAACTCCAATCAGCCCCAGCATTTT	CASSLEAGNSNQPQHF
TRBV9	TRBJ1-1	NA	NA	TGTGCCAGCAGCACAACTTCAATGTTGAACACTGAAGCTTTCTTT	CASSTTSMLNTEAFF
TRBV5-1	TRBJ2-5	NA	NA	TGCGCCAGCAGCTTGTCCCGGGGCCAAGAGACCCAGTACTTC	CASSLSRGQETQYF
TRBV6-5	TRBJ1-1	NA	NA	TGTGCCAGCAGGCAGGGGATCGTCGAAGCTTTCTTT	CASRQGIVEAFF
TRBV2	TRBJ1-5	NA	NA	TGTGCCAGCACCGGAGTCGGTCAGCCCCAGCATTTT	CASTGVGQPQHF
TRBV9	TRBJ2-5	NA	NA	TGTGCCAGCAGCGCAAGGGAGTACCAAGAGACCCAGTACTTC	CASSAREYQETQYF
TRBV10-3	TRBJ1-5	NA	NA	TGTGCCATCAGTGAGTCGTACGGGTCGGCTCAGCCCCAGCATTTT	CAISESYGSAQPQHF
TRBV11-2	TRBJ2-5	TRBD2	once	TGTGCCAGCAGCTTCTTAGCGGGAGAGACCCAGTACTTC	CASSFLAGETQYF
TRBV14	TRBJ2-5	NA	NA	TGTGCCAGCAGCCAGAGGGTGGCAGATCACGTAAAGCCCCGAGAGACCCAGTACTTC	CASSQRVADHVKPRETQYF
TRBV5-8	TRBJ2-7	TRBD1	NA	TGTGCCAGCGACTCGGGACAGGGTTACGAGCAGTACTTC	CASDSGQGYEQYF
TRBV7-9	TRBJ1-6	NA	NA	TGTGCCAGCAGCGTGGGGTTGCTAGGTGGTTCACCCCTCCACTTT	CASSVGLLGGSPLHF
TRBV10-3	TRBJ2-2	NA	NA	TGTGCCATCAGTGAGTCGGGGGCCGGGGAGCTGTTTTTT	CAISESGAGELFF
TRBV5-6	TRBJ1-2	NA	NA	TGTGCCAGCAGCGGGGCGGGGGTCTATGGCTACACCTTC	CASSGAGVYGYTF
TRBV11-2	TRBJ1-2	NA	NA	TGTGCCAGCAGCTTAGAGACACCTTCTAGCGAATTTTTC	CASSLETPSSEFF
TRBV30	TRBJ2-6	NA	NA	TGTGCCTGGAGTGTATCCAGGGTCTCTGGGGCCAACGTCCTGACTTTC	CAWSVSRVSGANVLTF
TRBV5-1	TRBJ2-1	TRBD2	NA	TGCGCCAGCAGCCCCGGACTAGCGGGGAGGACCAATGAGCAGTTCTTC	CASSPGLAGRTNEQFF
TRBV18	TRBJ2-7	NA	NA	TGTGCCAGCTCACCACCGGGGATCGAGCGGAGCTCCTACGAGCAGTACTTC	CASSPPGIERSSYEQYF
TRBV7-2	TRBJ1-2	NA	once	TGTGCCAGCAGCCTTAGTTATGGCTACACCTTC	CASSLSYGYTF